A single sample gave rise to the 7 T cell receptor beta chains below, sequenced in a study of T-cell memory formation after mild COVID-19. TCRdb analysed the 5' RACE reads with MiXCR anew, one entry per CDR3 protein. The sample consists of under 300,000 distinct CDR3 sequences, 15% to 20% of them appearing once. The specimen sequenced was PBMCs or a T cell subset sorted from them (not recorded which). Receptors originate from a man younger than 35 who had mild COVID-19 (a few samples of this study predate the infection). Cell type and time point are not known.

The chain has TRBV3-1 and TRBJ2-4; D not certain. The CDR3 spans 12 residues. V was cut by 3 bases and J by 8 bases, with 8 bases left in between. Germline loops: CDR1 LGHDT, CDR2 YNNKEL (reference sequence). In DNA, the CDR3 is TGTGCCAGCAGCCATATGTCGGACATTCAGTACTTC. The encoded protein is CASSHMSDIQYF.

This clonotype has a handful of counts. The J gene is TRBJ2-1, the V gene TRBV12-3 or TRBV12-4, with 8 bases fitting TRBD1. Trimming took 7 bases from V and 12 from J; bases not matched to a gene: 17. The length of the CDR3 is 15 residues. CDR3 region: CASTQDRESSTGQFF. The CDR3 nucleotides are TGTGCCAGCACCCAGGACAGGGAATCATCGACTGGGCAGTTCTTC.

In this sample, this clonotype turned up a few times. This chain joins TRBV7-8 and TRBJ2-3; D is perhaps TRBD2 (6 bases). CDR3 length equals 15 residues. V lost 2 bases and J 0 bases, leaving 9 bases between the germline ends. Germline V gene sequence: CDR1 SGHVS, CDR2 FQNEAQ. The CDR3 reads CASSLYGTSTDTQYF. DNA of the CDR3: TGTGCCAGCAGCTTATACGGGACTAGCACAGATACGCAGTATTTT.

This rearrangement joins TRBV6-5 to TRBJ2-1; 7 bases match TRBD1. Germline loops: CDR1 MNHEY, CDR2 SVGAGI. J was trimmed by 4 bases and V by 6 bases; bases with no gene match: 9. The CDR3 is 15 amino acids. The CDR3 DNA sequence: TGTGCCAGCAGCACACAGGGGACCTCTTACAATGAGCAGTTCTTC. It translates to CASSTQGTSYNEQFF.

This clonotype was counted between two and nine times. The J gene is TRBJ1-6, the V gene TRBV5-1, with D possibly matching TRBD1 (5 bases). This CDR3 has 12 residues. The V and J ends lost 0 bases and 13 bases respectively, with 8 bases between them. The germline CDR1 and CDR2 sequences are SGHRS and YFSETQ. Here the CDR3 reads CASSLEGPPLHF. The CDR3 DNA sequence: TGCGCCAGCAGCTTGGAGGGGCCCCCCCTCCACTTT.

The CDR3 is CASTQDGRRGDTQYF. The CDR3 bases are TGCGCCAGCACCCAGGACGGTCGTCGAGGAGATACGCAGTATTTT. The rearrangement links TRBV5-1 to TRBJ2-3; D unresolved. The CDR3 has 15 residues. CDR1 SGHRS and CDR2 YFSETQ come from the germline V gene. V was pared by 6 bases and J by 5 bases, with 19 bases between.

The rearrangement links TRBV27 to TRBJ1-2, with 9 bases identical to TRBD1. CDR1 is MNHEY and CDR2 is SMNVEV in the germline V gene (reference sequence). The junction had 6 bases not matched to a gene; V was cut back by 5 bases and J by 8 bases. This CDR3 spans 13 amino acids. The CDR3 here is CASSPQGAQGYTF. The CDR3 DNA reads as TGTGCCAGCAGTCCACAGGGGGCCCAAGGCTACACCTTC.